The following is a T cell receptor (beta chain) sequence with its context. The antigen is unknown. Then a second PCR, running roughly 7 to 11 cycles, was carried out with a sample-barcoded 5' primer and a J-beta primer mix. TCRdb reprocessed the 5' RACE reads via MiXCR and lists one record per CDR3 protein. The data hold about 2 million distinct CDR3 sequences, with around half observed a single time. This sample stems from a study of blood T cells in healthy people across ages. Every participating donor contributed 8 to 10 milliliters of peripheral blood through a draw. General observations from the study: While age rose, TCR beta diversity per million T cells dropped in a roughly linear way.

This CDR3 comprises 13 residues. V was trimmed by 0 bases and J by 1 base, leaving 7 bases between them. Germline CDR1 reads DFQATT; CDR2 reads SNEGSKA (reference sequence). This TCR was recovered from a woman aged 40 to 55 in good health. Sequencing was carried out using blood. The chain links TRBV20-1 to TRBJ2-7; D is unclear. Here the CDR3 reads CSARDAPSYEQYF. The CDR3 coding sequence is TGCAGTGCTAGAGACGCACCATCCTACGAGCAGTACTTC.